This TCR beta chain was sequenced during a study of OX40 agonist ivuxolimab in advanced cancers. The protocol was immunoSEQ multiplex PCR, while the TCRdb copy is restricted to in-frame clones and leaves out a portion. Of roughly 86,000 clones in the sample, approximately 83% were seen once. Trimming at V came to 7 bases and at J to 2 bases, leaving 6 bases not matched to a gene. Germline V gene sequence: CDR1 SGHVS, CDR2 FQNEAQ. The CDR3 contains 15 residues. The receptor's source is an adult with an advanced solid tumor such as melanoma, head and neck, liver or kidney cancer. This material consisted of CD4+ or CD8+ T cells sorted from blood, taken in a trial of the OX40 agonist ivuxolimab. This chain connects TRBV7-8 to TRBJ2-2, with 8 bases lining up with TRBD1. The CDR3 sequence: CASTITGGNTGELFF. CDR3 in DNA: TGTGCCAGCACCATAACAGGGGGAAACACCGGGGAGCTGTTTTTT.